This T cell receptor beta chain was profiled in a study of T-cell reconstitution after alpha-beta-depleted transplantation in children. Overall study results and limits: At one year after transplant, newly produced T cells mostly accounted for T-cell counts and diversity. The high TCRbeta diversity at day 60 in some patients came from surviving recipient T cells and thymic progenitors. As was reported, about two months after transplant, alpha-beta T cells came from several hundred expanded graft clones.

This clonotype showed up just a few times. Its specificity is unknown. TCRbeta library construction was performed incorporating unique molecular identifiers. TCRdb reanalysed the PCR reads using MiXCR and keeps one entry per CDR3 protein. The sample lists roughly 420,000 distinct CDR3 sequences, 15% to 20% occurring once. The input for sequencing was PBMCs, mostly from graft donor cells, taken 360 days after TCRalphabeta/CD19-depleted stem cell transplant. The sequence was obtained from a boy in the first two years of life who had a stem cell transplant for Wiskott-Aldrich syndrome, so the T cells may come from the graft donor.

CDR3 DNA sequence: TGTGCCATCAGTGGCAGGGGAGGGTACAATGAGCAGTTCTTC. Its protein product is CAISGRGGYNEQFF. V usage is TRBV10-3 and J usage is TRBJ2-1, with D possibly matching TRBD2 (7 bases). V gave up 4 bases and J gave up 4 bases, with 11 bases separating them. The CDR3 spans 14 residues. Per germline, CDR1 ENHRY and CDR2 SYGVKD.